This T cell receptor (beta chain) was obtained from a study of blood T cell repertoires in COVID-19. Generated by immunoSEQ multiplex PCR, the TCRdb table keeps only in-frame clones and is missing some. Of more than 200,000 clones in the sample, approximately 78% were seen once. Enrolment of Seattle patients took place during active infection, and they were followed longitudinally. Germline-derived CDR1 and CDR2 are MNHEY and SVGAGI. V lost 0 bases and J lost 4, with 7 bases in between. This CDR3 is built from 14 residues. The rearrangement joins TRBV6-5 to TRBJ1-5; perhaps TRBD1 as D (6 bases). The sequence derives from a woman over 75 with COVID-19, enrolled during active disease. The sample comprised peripheral blood. The CDR3 nucleotides read TGTGCCAGCAGTTACTCGAGGGGGAATCAGCCCCAGCATTTT. Translated: CASSYSRGNQPQHF.